This TCR beta chain derives from a study of T cells in Graves' hyperthyroidism and ophthalmopathy. The CDR3 contains 13 residues. The germline V gene encodes CDR1 LNHDA and CDR2 SQIVND (reference sequence). V dropped 5 bases and J dropped 5 bases, with 10 bases sitting between them. This clonotype was recorded many times. Amplification of TCR beta CDR3 regions used RNA as the template. The study used the HTBI primer set for a first-round RT-PCR of the TCR CDR3. TCRdb reanalysed the multiplex PCR reads using MiXCR and keeps one entry per CDR3 protein. This sample has some 180,000 distinct CDR3 sequences, with approximately 15% found just once. Those with hyperthyroidism were 18 to 65 years old, newly diagnosed, and ill for under 2 months.

Sequencing was done on a sample of blood. The sequence came from a woman aged 50 to 60 with Graves' hyperthyroidism. The gene calls are TRBV19 and TRBJ1-5; perhaps TRBD1 as D (6 bases). The CDR3 region has the DNA TGTGCCAGTAGTCGGGGGCGGGATCAGCCCCAGCATTTT. Translated: CASSRGRDQPQHF.